This T cell receptor (beta chain) was observed in a study of shared T cell receptors in the human thymus. With regard to this clone: The same CDR3 also results from other DNA sequences found in this sample.

Germline V gene sequence: CDR1 KGHSH, CDR2 LQKENI. Trimming stripped 3 bases from V and 8 bases from J, with 20 bases between. The CDR3 is 16 amino acids. Measured with immunoSEQ multiplex PCR; TCRdb has only the in-frame clones, and not every one. The sample has 55,000 to 75,000 clones; more than 90% are singletons. The chain recombines TRBV18 with TRBJ2-1; no definite D call. This TCR derives from a human donor. The sample was thymocytes. The CDR3 DNA reads as TGTGCCAGCTCACCCTTTGGAGATATTAGACAATATGAGCAGTTCTTC. This gives the protein CASSPFGDIRQYEQFF.